These T cell receptor beta chains were read from a single sample in a study of T cells in Graves' hyperthyroidism and ophthalmopathy. In TCRdb, the multiplex PCR reads were re-called with MiXCR into one record per CDR3 protein. Of around 390,000 distinct CDR3 sequences detected, about 14% appear once; the ten largest clones hold about 18%. Sequencing was carried out using blood. Every receptor here comes from a woman in her twenties or thirties with Graves' ophthalmopathy. Both conserved end residues are trimmed from each CDR3. Fields, in order: J gene, V gene, CDR3 protein.

j_gene: TRBJ2-7
v_gene: TRBV11-2
CDR3aa: ASSQRTSGEQY

j_gene: TRBJ2-3
v_gene: TRBV28
CDR3aa: ASSRAERDTQY

j_gene: TRBJ1-6
v_gene: TRBV27
CDR3aa: ASNLGAAYNSPLH

j_gene: TRBJ1-1
v_gene: TRBV6-1
CDR3aa: ASSQRGINTEAF

j_gene: TRBJ1-4
v_gene: TRBV12-3/TRBV12-4
CDR3aa: ASSPRTGTGIGTNEKLF

j_gene: TRBJ2-3
v_gene: TRBV19
CDR3aa: ASSTSAGGITDTQY

j_gene: TRBJ2-1
v_gene: TRBV7-8
CDR3aa: ASSLPKRDEQF

j_gene: TRBJ2-2
v_gene: TRBV5-1
CDR3aa: ASSLWGPGELF

j_gene: TRBJ2-2
v_gene: TRBV10-1
CDR3aa: ASSESTGANTGELF

j_gene: TRBJ2-7
v_gene: TRBV6-5
CDR3aa: ASSYRGRNSYEQY

j_gene: TRBJ1-1
v_gene: TRBV30
CDR3aa: AWTLGETEAF

j_gene: TRBJ2-1
v_gene: TRBV7-2
CDR3aa: ASSLDGGVYNEQF

j_gene: TRBJ2-1
v_gene: TRBV7-2
CDR3aa: ASSLGGAGAGGRRNEQF

j_gene: TRBJ2-7
v_gene: TRBV28
CDR3aa: ASSSPGTGGYEQY

j_gene: TRBJ2-7
v_gene: TRBV20-1
CDR3aa: SAKHQGPSGQY

j_gene: TRBJ2-1
v_gene: TRBV6-1
CDR3aa: AISSGTEPYNEQF

j_gene: TRBJ2-5
v_gene: TRBV7-2
CDR3aa: ASRRSGGQETQY

j_gene: TRBJ2-1
v_gene: TRBV2
CDR3aa: ASSVDGGGFYNEQF

j_gene: TRBJ2-7
v_gene: TRBV3-1
CDR3aa: ASSPFGPGAHRGEQY

j_gene: TRBJ1-5
v_gene: TRBV2
CDR3aa: ASSGGSYSNQPQH

j_gene: TRBJ2-1
v_gene: TRBV7-2
CDR3aa: ASSLGGTVMYNEQF

j_gene: TRBJ1-1
v_gene: TRBV7-2
CDR3aa: ASSSTPIGNLNTEAF

j_gene: TRBJ2-3
v_gene: TRBV7-8
CDR3aa: ASSDPLAGSTDTQY

j_gene: TRBJ2-3
v_gene: TRBV9
CDR3aa: ASSAKAGGSTDTQY

j_gene: TRBJ2-3
v_gene: TRBV7-2
CDR3aa: ASSLGGASTDTQY

j_gene: TRBJ1-4
v_gene: TRBV20-1
CDR3aa: SASPLWDEKLF

j_gene: TRBJ2-3
v_gene: TRBV3-1
CDR3aa: ASSQERGGTQY

j_gene: TRBJ2-5
v_gene: TRBV30
CDR3aa: AWWSGGVKETQY

j_gene: TRBJ1-5
v_gene: TRBV29-1
CDR3aa: SVEPGQGRNSNQPQH

j_gene: TRBJ2-7
v_gene: TRBV30
CDR3aa: AWSSGTGSYEQY

j_gene: TRBJ1-1
v_gene: TRBV19
CDR3aa: ASRPRNTEAF

j_gene: TRBJ2-3
v_gene: TRBV9
CDR3aa: ASSEGGGFSTDTQY

j_gene: TRBJ2-7
v_gene: TRBV20-1
CDR3aa: SARDRLAGGPSYEQY

j_gene: TRBJ2-7
v_gene: TRBV14
CDR3aa: ASSQSGGRAYEQY

j_gene: TRBJ1-1
v_gene: TRBV7-6
CDR3aa: ASSPPRKYTEAF

j_gene: TRBJ1-1
v_gene: TRBV3-1
CDR3aa: ASSQVGTRDTEAF

j_gene: TRBJ1-2
v_gene: TRBV12-3/TRBV12-4
CDR3aa: ASSLGRGQGPSNYGYT

j_gene: TRBJ2-7
v_gene: TRBV7-2
CDR3aa: ASSLVGIEQY

j_gene: TRBJ2-1
v_gene: TRBV4-2
CDR3aa: ASSQERLTDEQF

j_gene: TRBJ2-5
v_gene: TRBV3-1
CDR3aa: ASSRPDRLRLETQH

j_gene: TRBJ1-1
v_gene: TRBV4-1
CDR3aa: ASSQVGGAAEAF

j_gene: TRBJ2-1
v_gene: TRBV28
CDR3aa: ASSFRRWDEQF

j_gene: TRBJ1-5
v_gene: TRBV6-1
CDR3aa: ASSNAGSNQPQH

j_gene: TRBJ2-5
v_gene: TRBV12-3/TRBV12-4
CDR3aa: ASSFRSGGGETQY

j_gene: TRBJ2-5
v_gene: TRBV6-1
CDR3aa: ASRTGKETQY

j_gene: TRBJ2-1
v_gene: TRBV7-2
CDR3aa: ASSLDRGRNEQF

j_gene: TRBJ2-1
v_gene: TRBV4-1
CDR3aa: ASSQGRTGESSYNEQF

j_gene: TRBJ2-4
v_gene: TRBV2
CDR3aa: ASSAESGEAKNIQY

j_gene: TRBJ2-3
v_gene: TRBV6-1
CDR3aa: ASCVAGDADTQY

j_gene: TRBJ2-6
v_gene: TRBV28
CDR3aa: ASSAGTEWS

j_gene: TRBJ1-6
v_gene: TRBV7-2
CDR3aa: ASTKYRAYSPLH

j_gene: TRBJ2-3
v_gene: TRBV2
CDR3aa: ASTQGRGGDTQY

j_gene: TRBJ1-5
v_gene: TRBV19
CDR3aa: ASSSLGSNQPQH

j_gene: TRBJ2-3
v_gene: TRBV11-3
CDR3aa: ASSGRLGTDTQY